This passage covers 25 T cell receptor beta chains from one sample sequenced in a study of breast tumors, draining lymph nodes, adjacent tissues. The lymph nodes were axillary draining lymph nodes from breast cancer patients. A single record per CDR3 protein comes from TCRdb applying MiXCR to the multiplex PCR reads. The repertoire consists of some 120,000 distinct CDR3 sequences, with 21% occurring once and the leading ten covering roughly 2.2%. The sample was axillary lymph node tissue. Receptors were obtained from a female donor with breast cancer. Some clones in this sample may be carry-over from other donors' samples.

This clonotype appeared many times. Written as DNA, the CDR3 is TGTGCCAGCAGTGAGCGGGGCGATGGCTACACCTTC. Translation gives CASSERGDGYTF. This chain links TRBV2 with TRBJ1-2, with D perhaps TRBD1 (5 bases). The CDR3 covers 12 residues. Trimming pared 3 bases from V and 6 bases from J, leaving 8 bases between. Looked up from germline, CDR1 is SNHLY and CDR2 is FYNNEI.

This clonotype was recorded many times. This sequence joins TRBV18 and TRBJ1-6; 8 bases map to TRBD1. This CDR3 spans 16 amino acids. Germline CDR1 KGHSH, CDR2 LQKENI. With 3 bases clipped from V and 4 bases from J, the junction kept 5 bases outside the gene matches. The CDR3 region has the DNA TGTGCCAGCTCACCCCGGACAGGGTTTTATAATTCACCCCTCCACTTT. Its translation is CASSPRTGFYNSPLHF.

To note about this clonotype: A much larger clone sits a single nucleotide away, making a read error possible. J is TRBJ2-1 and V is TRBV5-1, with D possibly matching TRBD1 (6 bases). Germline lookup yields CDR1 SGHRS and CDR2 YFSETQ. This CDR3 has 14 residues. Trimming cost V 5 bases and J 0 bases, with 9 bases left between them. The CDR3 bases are TGCGCCAGCAGTCAGGACAGCTCCTACAATGAGCAGTTCTTC. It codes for CASSQDSSYNEQFF.

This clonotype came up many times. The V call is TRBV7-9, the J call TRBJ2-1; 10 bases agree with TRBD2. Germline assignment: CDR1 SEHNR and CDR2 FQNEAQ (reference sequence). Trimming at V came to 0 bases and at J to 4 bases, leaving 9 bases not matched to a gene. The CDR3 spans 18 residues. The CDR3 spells CASSLAQPGLATYNEQFF. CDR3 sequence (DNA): TGTGCCAGCAGCTTAGCCCAACCGGGACTAGCGACATACAATGAGCAGTTCTTC.

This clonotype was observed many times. In DNA, the CDR3 is TGTGCCAGTAGTATACAAGACGCAGGGCCCAATGAGCAGTTCTTC. It yields the protein CASSIQDAGPNEQFF. This chain links TRBV19 with TRBJ2-1, with TRBD1 as a possible D gene (5 bases). V was clipped by 2 bases and J by 6 bases, with 14 bases between them. CDR3 length: 15 residues. CDR1 is LNHDA and CDR2 is SQIVND in the germline V gene (reference sequence).

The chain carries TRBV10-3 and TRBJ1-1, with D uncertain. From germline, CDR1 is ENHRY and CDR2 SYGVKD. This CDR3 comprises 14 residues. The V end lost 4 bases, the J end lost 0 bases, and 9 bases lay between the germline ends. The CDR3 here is CAISGGSMNTEAFF. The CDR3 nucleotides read TGTGCCATCAGTGGAGGGAGCATGAACACTGAAGCTTTCTTT.

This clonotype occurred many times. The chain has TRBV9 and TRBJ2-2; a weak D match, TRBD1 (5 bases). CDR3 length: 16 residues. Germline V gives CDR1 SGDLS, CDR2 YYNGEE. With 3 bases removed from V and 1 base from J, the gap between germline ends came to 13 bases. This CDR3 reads CASSGTLTENTGELFF. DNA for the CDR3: TGTGCCAGCAGCGGGACACTGACAGAGAACACCGGGGAGCTGTTTTTT.

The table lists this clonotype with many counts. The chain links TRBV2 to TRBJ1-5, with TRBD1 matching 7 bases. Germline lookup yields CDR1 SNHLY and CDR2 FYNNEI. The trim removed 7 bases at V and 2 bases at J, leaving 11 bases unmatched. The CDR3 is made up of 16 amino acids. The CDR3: CASMTEQGRRNQPQHF. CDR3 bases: TGTGCCAGCATGACGGAACAGGGGCGTCGCAATCAGCCCCAGCATTTT.

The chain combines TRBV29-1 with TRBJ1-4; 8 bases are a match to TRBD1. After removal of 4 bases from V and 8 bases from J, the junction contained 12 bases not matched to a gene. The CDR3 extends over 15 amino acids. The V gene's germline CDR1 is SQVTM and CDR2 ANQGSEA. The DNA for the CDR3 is TGCAGCGTTGCCGGGACAGGTTTTTCGGACGAAAAACTGTTTTTT. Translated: CSVAGTGFSDEKLFF.

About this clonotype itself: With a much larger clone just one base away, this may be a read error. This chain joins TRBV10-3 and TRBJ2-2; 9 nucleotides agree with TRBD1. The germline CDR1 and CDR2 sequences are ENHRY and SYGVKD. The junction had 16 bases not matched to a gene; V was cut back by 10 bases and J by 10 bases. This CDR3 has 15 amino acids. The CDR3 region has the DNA TGTGCCACGGGGGCCTACAGGGGGCAAAGCGAGGAGCTGTTTTTT. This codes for CATGAYRGQSEELFF.

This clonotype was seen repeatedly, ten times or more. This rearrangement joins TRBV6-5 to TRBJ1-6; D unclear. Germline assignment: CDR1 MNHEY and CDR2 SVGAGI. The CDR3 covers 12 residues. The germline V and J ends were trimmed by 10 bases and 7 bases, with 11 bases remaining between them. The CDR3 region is CATQNRNSPLHF. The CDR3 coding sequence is TGTGCCACACAAAATCGCAATTCACCCCTCCACTTT.

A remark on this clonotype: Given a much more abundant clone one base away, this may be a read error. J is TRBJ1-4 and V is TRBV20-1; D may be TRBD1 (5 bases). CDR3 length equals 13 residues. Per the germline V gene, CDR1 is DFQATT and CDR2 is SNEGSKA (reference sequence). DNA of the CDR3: TGCAGTGCCCGGGGGGGTATCAATGAAGAACTGTTTTTT. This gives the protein CSARGGINEELFF.

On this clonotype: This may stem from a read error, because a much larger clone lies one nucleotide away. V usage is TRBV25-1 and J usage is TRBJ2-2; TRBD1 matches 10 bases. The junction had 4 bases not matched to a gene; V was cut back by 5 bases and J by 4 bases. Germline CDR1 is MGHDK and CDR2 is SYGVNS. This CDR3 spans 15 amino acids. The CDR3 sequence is CASSRDRGSTGELFF. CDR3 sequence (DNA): TGTGCCAGCAGTCGGGACAGGGGATCCACCGGGGAGCTGTTTTTT.

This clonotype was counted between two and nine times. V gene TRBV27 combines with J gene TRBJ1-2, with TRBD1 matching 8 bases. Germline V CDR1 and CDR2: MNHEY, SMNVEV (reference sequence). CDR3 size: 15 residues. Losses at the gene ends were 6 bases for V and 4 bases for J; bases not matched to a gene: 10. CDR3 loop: CASRPGQGLVYGYTF. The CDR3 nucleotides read TGTGCCAGCAGACCAGGACAGGGCCTGGTCTATGGCTACACCTTC.

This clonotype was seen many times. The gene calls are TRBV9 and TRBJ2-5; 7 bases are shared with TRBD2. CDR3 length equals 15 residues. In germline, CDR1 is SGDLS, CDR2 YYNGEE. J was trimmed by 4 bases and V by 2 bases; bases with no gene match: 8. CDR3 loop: CASSVGTTFGETQYF. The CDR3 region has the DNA TGTGCCAGCAGCGTCGGGACTACGTTCGGAGAGACCCAGTACTTC.

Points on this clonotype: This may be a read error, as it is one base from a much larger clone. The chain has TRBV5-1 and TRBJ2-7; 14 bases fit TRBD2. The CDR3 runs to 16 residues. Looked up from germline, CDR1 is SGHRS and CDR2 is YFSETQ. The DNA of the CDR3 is TGCGCCAGCAGCCGGACTAGCGGGGGGTTCTCCTACGAGCAGTGCTTC. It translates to CASSRTSGGFSYEQCF.

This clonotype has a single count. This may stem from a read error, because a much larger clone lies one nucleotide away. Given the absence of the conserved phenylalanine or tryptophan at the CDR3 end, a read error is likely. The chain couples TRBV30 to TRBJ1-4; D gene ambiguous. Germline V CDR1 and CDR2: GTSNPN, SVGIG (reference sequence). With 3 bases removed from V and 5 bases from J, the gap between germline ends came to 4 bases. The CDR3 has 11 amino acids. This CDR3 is CAWSRNEKLFL. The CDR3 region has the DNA TGTGCCTGGAGCCGAAATGAAAAACTGTTTCTT.

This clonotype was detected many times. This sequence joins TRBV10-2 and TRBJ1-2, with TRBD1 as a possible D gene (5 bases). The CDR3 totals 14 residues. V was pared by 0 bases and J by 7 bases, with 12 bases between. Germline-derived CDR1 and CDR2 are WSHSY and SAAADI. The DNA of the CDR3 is TGCGCCAGCAGTGAGTCAGGCAGGGAGACTGGCTACACCTTC. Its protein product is CASSESGRETGYTF.

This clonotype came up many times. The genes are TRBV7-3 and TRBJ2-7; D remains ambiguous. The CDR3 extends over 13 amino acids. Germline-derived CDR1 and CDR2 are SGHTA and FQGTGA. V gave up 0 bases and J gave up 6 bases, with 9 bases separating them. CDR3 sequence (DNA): TGTGCCAGCAGCTTAACTTTGCGCGGCGAGCAGTACTTC. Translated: CASSLTLRGEQYF.

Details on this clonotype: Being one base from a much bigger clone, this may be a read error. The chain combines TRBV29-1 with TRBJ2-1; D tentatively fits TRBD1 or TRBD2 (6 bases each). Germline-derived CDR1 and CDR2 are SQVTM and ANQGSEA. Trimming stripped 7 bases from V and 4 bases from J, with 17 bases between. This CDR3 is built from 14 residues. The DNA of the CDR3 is TGCAGCGCAACCAGGGGCGGGACGTACAATGAGCAGTTCTTC. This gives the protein CSATRGGTYNEQFF.

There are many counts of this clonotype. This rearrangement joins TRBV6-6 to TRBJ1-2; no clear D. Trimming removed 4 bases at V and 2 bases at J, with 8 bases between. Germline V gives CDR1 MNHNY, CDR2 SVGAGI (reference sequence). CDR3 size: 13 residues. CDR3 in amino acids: CASSSTGNYGYTF. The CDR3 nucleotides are TGTGCCAGCAGTTCGACCGGGAACTATGGCTACACCTTC.

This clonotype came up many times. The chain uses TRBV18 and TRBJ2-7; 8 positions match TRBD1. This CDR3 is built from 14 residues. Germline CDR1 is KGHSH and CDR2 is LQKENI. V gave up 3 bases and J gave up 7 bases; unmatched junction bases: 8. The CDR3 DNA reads TGTGCCAGCTCACCTTTGGGACAGGAGAGGGAGCAGTACTTC. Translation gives CASSPLGQEREQYF.

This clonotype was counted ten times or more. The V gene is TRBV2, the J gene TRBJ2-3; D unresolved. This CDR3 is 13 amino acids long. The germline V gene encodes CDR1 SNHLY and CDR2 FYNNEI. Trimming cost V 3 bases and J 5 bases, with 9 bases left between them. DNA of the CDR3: TGTGCCAGCAGTGAGGGAACGATAGATACGCAGTATTTT. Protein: CASSEGTIDTQYF.

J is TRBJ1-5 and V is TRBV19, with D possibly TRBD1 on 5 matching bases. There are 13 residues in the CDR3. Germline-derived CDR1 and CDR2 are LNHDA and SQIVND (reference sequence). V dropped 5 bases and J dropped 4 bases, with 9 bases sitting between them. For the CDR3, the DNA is TGTGCCAGTAGTGACAGTGATAATCAGCCCCAGCATTTT. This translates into CASSDSDNQPQHF.

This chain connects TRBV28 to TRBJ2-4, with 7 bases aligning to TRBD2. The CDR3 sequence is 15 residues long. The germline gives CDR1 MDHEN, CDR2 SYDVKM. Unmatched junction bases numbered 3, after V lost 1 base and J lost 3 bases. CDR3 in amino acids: CASSLLAGDKNIQYF. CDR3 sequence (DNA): TGTGCCAGCAGTTTATTGGCGGGAGACAAAAACATTCAGTACTTC.